The 6 T cell receptor beta chains listed next were all sequenced from one sample in a study of T-cell reconstitution after alpha-beta-depleted transplantation in children. TCRbeta library construction was performed incorporating unique molecular identifiers. One entry per CDR3 protein results from TCRdb running MiXCR on the PCR reads. The sample shows 700,000 or so distinct CDR3 sequences, roughly 14% of them seen only once. This specimen was PBMCs, taken before TCRalphabeta/CD19-depleted stem cell transplant. These receptors were taken from a girl aged 2 to 9 with congenital amegakaryocytic thrombocytopenia, due to receive a stem cell transplant.

There are many counts of this clonotype. The V gene is TRBV20-1, the J gene TRBJ2-5; possibly TRBD1 for D (6 bases). V gave up 0 bases and J gave up 5 bases, with 16 bases separating them. Germline V gives CDR1 DFQATT, CDR2 SNEGSKA (reference sequence). The CDR3 has 15 amino acids. The CDR3 loop reads CSARDSGETGETQYF. Here the CDR3 DNA reads TGCAGTGCTAGAGATTCAGGGGAAACGGGGGAGACCCAGTACTTC.

The chain carries TRBV12-3 or TRBV12-4 and TRBJ2-3; no definite D call. The CDR3 runs to 18 residues. V was pared by 6 bases and J by 4 bases, with 26 bases between. CDR3 in amino acids: CASSQVVRLPPTPDTQYF. CDR3 DNA sequence: TGTGCCAGCAGCCAAGTAGTCAGACTTCCCCCTACCCCAGATACGCAGTATTTT.

The table lists this clonotype with a few counts. The chain's CDR3 is CASSLLKGSGANVLTF. DNA for the CDR3: TGTGCCAGCAGCTTACTTAAGGGGTCTGGGGCCAACGTCCTGACTTTC. The chain employs TRBV7-9 and TRBJ2-6, with TRBD1 as a possible D gene (5 bases). The CDR3 extends over 16 amino acids. Germline CDR1 and CDR2: SEHNR and FQNEAQ (reference sequence). V was trimmed by 2 bases and J by 1 base, leaving 9 bases between them. Supplemented by reference TRBV7-9 and TRBJ2-6, the full variable domain reads DTGVSQNPRHKITKRGQNVTFRCDPISEHNRLYWYRQTLGQGPEFLTYFQNEAQLEKSRLLSDRFSAERPKGSFSTLEIQRTEQGDSAMYLCASSLLKGSGANVLTFGAGSRLTVL.

In its sample, this clonotype was seen many times. J is TRBJ2-5 and V is TRBV12-3 or TRBV12-4; possibly TRBD2 for D (5 bases). V lost 7 bases to trimming and J lost 1 base, with 7 bases between them. The CDR3 has 12 amino acids. As DNA, the CDR3 is TGTGCCAGCAAAAGCGGCCAAGAGACCCAGTACTTC. This codes for CASKSGQETQYF.

This clonotype was seen a few times. The J gene is TRBJ2-7, the V gene TRBV5-6, with 9 bases fitting TRBD1. CDR1 is SGHDT, CDR2 YYEEEE, per germline. Trimming took 2 bases from V and 5 from J; bases not matched to a gene: 8. This CDR3 region has 15 residues. CDR3 region: CASSLQGASVHEQYF. In nucleotides, the CDR3 is TGTGCCAGCAGCTTACAGGGGGCGTCAGTTCACGAGCAGTACTTC.

The chain employs TRBV6-6 and TRBJ2-1; D is perhaps TRBD2 (5 bases). The CDR3 loop spans 13 amino acids. Trimming pared 6 bases from V and 9 bases from J, leaving 15 bases between. Germline lookup yields CDR1 MNHNY and CDR2 SVGAGI (reference sequence). The CDR3 loop reads CASSGLEIGEQFF. The CDR3 coding sequence is TGTGCCAGCAGCGGACTGGAAATCGGTGAGCAGTTCTTC.